The 14 T cell receptor beta chains in this list originate from one sample, sequenced in a study of T cell repertoires in cytomegalovirus infection. One entry per CDR3 protein results from TCRdb running MiXCR on the reads. This sample has some 270,000 distinct CDR3 sequences, with over 15% found just once. Sequencing was carried out using CD8+ T cells from PBMCs. The origin of the receptors is a human donor in good health (CMV status not recorded). Some clones in this sample may be carry-over from other donors' samples.

A few counts support this clonotype. V gene TRBV7-9 combines with J gene TRBJ1-2; D is ambiguous. The V end lost 3 bases, the J end lost 5 bases, and 10 bases lay between the germline ends. Germline V gene lookup returns CDR1 SEHNR and CDR2 FQNEAQ (reference sequence). This CDR3 comprises 13 residues. The DNA of the CDR3 is TGTGCCAGCAGCTTCGGGTCCGGGTATGGCTACACCTTC. This gives the protein CASSFGSGYGYTF.

This chain connects TRBV5-1 to TRBJ1-6, with D hard to call. This CDR3 has 13 amino acids. Trimming stripped 7 bases from V and 6 bases from J, with 11 bases between. Per germline, CDR1 SGHRS and CDR2 YFSETQ. The CDR3 coding sequence is TGCGCCAGCCAGGACGGCGTTAATTCACCCCTCCACTTT. It yields the protein CASQDGVNSPLHF.

The chain recombines TRBV25-1 with TRBJ1-2; 7 bases are a match to TRBD1. This CDR3 is 14 amino acids long. Per germline, CDR1 MGHDK and CDR2 SYGVNS. V was clipped by 2 bases and J by 3 bases; unmatched bases: 3. In DNA form, the CDR3 reads TGTGCCAGCAGTGAACGACAGGGCCACTATGGCTACACCTTC. Amino acid sequence: CASSERQGHYGYTF.

This chain links TRBV6-4 with TRBJ2-7, with a weak D call TRBD2 (5 bases). Trimming removed 5 bases at V and 5 bases at J, with 13 bases between. Germline V lookup: CDR1 MRHNA, CDR2 SNTAGT. CDR3 length: 13 amino acids. CDR3 bases: TGTGCCAGCAGTCCAGAGGACGGGGACGAGCAGTACTTC. Translated: CASSPEDGDEQYF.

This clonotype was counted many times. CDR3: CASSLTGTGGNQPQHF. Written as DNA, the CDR3 is TGTGCCAGCAGTCTTACCGGGACAGGGGGCAATCAGCCCCAGCATTTT. J is TRBJ1-5 and V is TRBV28, with 10 bases aligning to TRBD1. Germline V lookup: CDR1 MDHEN, CDR2 SYDVKM. This CDR3 comprises 16 residues. With 5 bases clipped from V and 2 bases from J, the junction kept 6 bases outside the gene matches. Combining the CDR3 with reference TRBV28 and TRBJ1-5 gives the whole variable domain DVKVTQSSRYLVKRTGEKVFLECVQDMDHENMFWYRQDPGLGLRLIYFSYDVKMKEKGDIPEGYSVSREKKERFSLILESASTNQTSMYLCASSLTGTGGNQPQHFGDGTRLSIL.

The chain uses TRBV2 and TRBJ1-6; TRBD1 agrees at 7 bases. Germline V CDR1 and CDR2: SNHLY, FYNNEI. V was clipped by 5 bases and J by 6 bases; unmatched bases: 1. CDR3 size: 13 residues. The CDR3 is CASSWDSNSPLHF. The CDR3, as DNA: TGTGCCAGCAGTTGGGACAGTAATTCACCCCTCCACTTT.

The rearrangement joins TRBV5-6 to TRBJ2-7; TRBD1 might be the D (6 bases). Trimming removed 0 bases at V and 4 bases at J, with 11 bases between. Germline CDR1 is SGHDT and CDR2 is YYEEEE. The CDR3 has 14 amino acids. The CDR3 loop is CASSLGGDRYEQYF. In nucleotides, the CDR3 is TGTGCCAGCAGCTTGGGGGGCGACAGGTACGAGCAGTACTTC. Filled out from reference TRBV5-6 and TRBJ2-7, the complete variable domain reads DAGVTQSPTHLIKTRGQQVTLRCSPKSGHDTVSWYQQALGQGPQFIFQYYEEEERQRGNFPDRFSGHQFPNYSSELNVNALLLGDSALYLCASSLGGDRYEQYFGPGTRLTVT.

This clonotype was observed a handful of times. The chain uses TRBV7-9 and TRBJ1-4; 7 bases agree with TRBD1. The CDR3 loop spans 18 amino acids. With 5 bases clipped from V and 0 bases from J, the junction kept 12 bases outside the gene matches. Germline CDR1 SEHNR, CDR2 FQNEAQ (reference sequence). The CDR3 DNA reads TGTGCCAGCAGCGGCCGACAGGGAAGGGGGTCAACTAATGAAAAACTGTTTTTT. This gives the protein CASSGRQGRGSTNEKLFF.

Of note for this clonotype: A much larger clone differs by one base, so this may be a read error. The chain is built from TRBV7-6 and TRBJ2-1; tentatively, D is TRBD1 or TRBD2 (5 bases each). This CDR3 is 17 amino acids long. Germline assignment: CDR1 SGHVS and CDR2 FNYEAQ. CDR3: CASSFSLFREKDNEQFF. The DNA for the CDR3 is TGTGCTAGCAGCTTTTCATTATTCAGGGAGAAAGACAATGAGCAGTTCTTC.

This clonotype was observed many times. V and J are TRBV6-2 or TRBV6-3 and TRBJ2-7, with D perhaps TRBD1 (5 bases). Per germline, CDR1 MNHEY and CDR2 SVGEGT. This CDR3 has 15 amino acids. V shed 2 bases and J shed 5 bases, with 16 bases lying between them. The CDR3 bases are TGTGCCAGCAGTTACGGCAGGGAATTGAACGACGAGCAGTACTTC. Its protein product is CASSYGRELNDEQYF.

The V and J genes are TRBV7-9 and TRBJ2-1; a possible D gene is TRBD2 (5 bases). CDR1 is SEHNR and CDR2 is FQNEAQ in the germline V gene (reference sequence). The CDR3 has 17 amino acids. V was pared by 5 bases and J by 2 bases, with 19 bases between. The CDR3 spells CASSPGSRTPAYNEQFF. The DNA for the CDR3 is TGTGCCAGCAGCCCGGGATCCCGAACCCCTGCCTACAATGAGCAGTTCTTC.

This chain uses TRBV5-1 with TRBJ2-1; 7 nucleotides match TRBD1. The CDR3 contains 15 residues. Per germline, CDR1 SGHRS and CDR2 YFSETQ. With 4 bases clipped from V and 3 bases from J, the junction kept 7 bases outside the gene matches. CDR3 protein: CASSAGGTYYNEQFF. The DNA of the CDR3 is TGCGCCAGCAGCGCAGGGGGAACCTACTACAATGAGCAGTTCTTC.

This clonotype came up many times. This chain connects TRBV7-2 to TRBJ2-7, with a tentative D call TRBD1 (5 bases). Germline V gene sequence: CDR1 SGHTA, CDR2 FQGNSA. This CDR3 is built from 15 residues. V lost 1 base to trimming and J lost 4 bases, with 14 bases between them. The CDR3 sequence: CASSLDGAGPYEQYF. DNA for the CDR3: TGTGCCAGCAGCTTAGATGGGGCAGGGCCATACGAGCAGTACTTC.

Ten or more counts support this clonotype. The chain joins TRBV5-5 to TRBJ2-6; TRBD1 aligns across 12 bases. CDR1 and CDR2 from the germline V gene are SGHKS and YYEKEE (reference sequence). CDR3 length: 19 residues. Trimming removed 4 bases from V and 4 bases from J; junction bases left unmatched: 12. CDR3 loop: CASSLTGTGGSVGANVLTF. Written as DNA, the CDR3 is TGTGCCAGCAGCCTAACCGGGACAGGGGGCTCGGTGGGGGCCAACGTCCTGACTTTC.